The 31 T cell receptor beta chains below come from one sample, sequenced in a study of cytomegalovirus exposure and HLA in healthy donors. The PCR had 60 Vbeta and 13 Jbeta primers. The data were produced by immunoSEQ multiplex PCR, yet TCRdb's version contains in-frame clones alone and is incomplete. This table holds about 110,000 clones, more than 60% found once. Sequencing was carried out using PBMCs. These receptors were collected from a woman aged 40 to 50 in good health and CMV-seronegative.

The chain links TRBV7-2 to TRBJ2-7; D is uncertain. This CDR3 is built from 11 residues. Germline loops: CDR1 SGHTA, CDR2 FQGNSA. V shed 1 base and J shed 10 bases, with 8 bases lying between them. The CDR3 is CASSLGLLQYF. The DNA of the CDR3 is TGTGCCAGCAGCTTAGGGCTCCTCCAGTACTTC.

The rearrangement links TRBV9 to TRBJ1-2, with TRBD1 identical over 10 bases. The CDR3 sequence is 15 residues long. V was pared by 4 bases and J by 8 bases, with 11 bases of the junction left unmatched. From germline, CDR1 is SGDLS and CDR2 YYNGEE. For the CDR3, the DNA is TGTGCCAGCAGCCCCCACCCCGGGACAGGGGAAGGCTACACCTTC. Residues: CASSPHPGTGEGYTF.

V usage is TRBV4-2 and J usage is TRBJ2-1, with D hard to call. The CDR3 runs to 16 residues. V was shortened by 3 bases and J by 0 bases, with 12 bases between the two germline ends. Germline V gene data show CDR1 as LGHNA and CDR2 as YNFKEQ. The CDR3 protein is CASSHPPGSSYNEQFF. Written as DNA, the CDR3 is TGTGCCAGCAGCCATCCTCCCGGGTCCTCCTACAATGAGCAGTTCTTC.

This clone has only a few counts. The chain combines TRBV2 with TRBJ1-2, with D perhaps TRBD1 (5 bases). Germline CDR1 SNHLY, CDR2 FYNNEI. V lost 1 base and J 0 bases, leaving 9 bases between the germline ends. There are 15 residues in the CDR3. The CDR3: CASSEEGVANYGYTF. The CDR3, as DNA: TGTGCCAGCAGTGAAGAAGGGGTAGCTAACTATGGCTACACCTTC.

The CDR3 coding sequence is TGTGCCAGCAGTGACTCGGCAGATAGCAATCAGCCCCAGCATTTT. Protein product: CASSDSADSNQPQHF. The J gene is TRBJ1-5, the V gene TRBV6-4, with D hard to call. The CDR3 length is 15 residues. Trimming stripped 0 bases from V and 0 bases from J, with 6 bases between. CDR1 is MRHNA, CDR2 SNTAGT, per germline.

The CDR3 DNA sequence: TGTGCCAGCAGCTTAACGTTCCAGCGGGAGGCTTCCTACGAGCAGTACTTC. It specifies CASSLTFQREASYEQYF. The chain combines TRBV7-3 with TRBJ2-7; TRBD2 aligns across 9 bases. The J segment lost 1 base and the V segment lost 0 bases, leaving 7 bases of the junction unmatched. This CDR3 spans 17 amino acids. Per the germline V gene, CDR1 is SGHTA and CDR2 is FQGTGA.

In its sample, this clone was seen a few times. V gene TRBV7-2 combines with J gene TRBJ2-7; 9 nucleotides line up with TRBD1. Trimming cost V 3 bases and J 4 bases; bases outside gene matches: 10. CDR3 size: 16 residues. Germline loops: CDR1 SGHTA, CDR2 FQGNSA. CDR3: CASSLPVWDRDYEQYF. The CDR3 nucleotides are TGTGCCAGCAGCTTGCCCGTCTGGGACAGGGATTACGAGCAGTACTTC.

This sequence joins TRBV11-1 and TRBJ1-2, with unresolved D. V gave up 8 bases and J gave up 3 bases, with 10 bases separating them. The CDR3 contains 12 residues. The germline V gene encodes CDR1 SGHAT and CDR2 FQDESV (reference sequence). This CDR3 is CASGRGDYGYTF. CDR3 sequence (DNA): TGTGCCAGCGGACGGGGAGACTATGGCTACACCTTC.

The J gene is TRBJ1-2, the V gene TRBV5-1; 12 bases are shared with TRBD1. With V trimmed by 4 bases and J by 4 bases, 8 bases remained unmatched. CDR3 size: 16 residues. Germline assignment: CDR1 SGHRS and CDR2 YFSETQ. In DNA form, the CDR3 reads TGCGCCAGCAGCCGCGGGACAGGGGGCGTTGGCTATGGCTACACCTTC. Its translation is CASSRGTGGVGYGYTF.

This CDR3 is CASKRSGTEAFF. The CDR3 region has the DNA TGTGCCAGCAAAAGGAGTGGGACTGAAGCTTTCTTT. The rearrangement uses TRBV6-5 and TRBJ1-1; D ambiguous. The CDR3 has 12 amino acids. Per germline, CDR1 MNHEY and CDR2 SVGAGI. V lost 7 bases to trimming and J lost 5 bases, with 11 bases between them.

The chain employs TRBV5-1 and TRBJ2-2; 14 positions match TRBD2. This CDR3 spans 20 amino acids. Germline assignment: CDR1 SGHRS and CDR2 YFSETQ. With 0 bases clipped from V and 1 base from J, the junction kept 8 bases outside the gene matches. CDR3 protein: CASSLAAGLAGVRNTGELFF. DNA for the CDR3: TGCGCCAGCAGCTTGGCCGCGGGACTAGCGGGGGTCCGGAACACCGGGGAGCTGTTTTTT.

The J gene is TRBJ1-2, the V gene TRBV6-5; tentative D call: TRBD1 (5 bases). The germline V and J ends were trimmed by 4 bases and 4 bases, with 16 bases remaining between them. Germline CDR1 and CDR2: MNHEY and SVGAGI. The CDR3 runs 15 residues. CDR3 sequence: CASSSNQGGIYGYTF. In nucleotides, the CDR3 is TGTGCCAGCAGTTCGAACCAGGGCGGCATCTATGGCTACACCTTC.

V and J are TRBV19 and TRBJ1-2; D is possibly TRBD1 (5 bases). CDR1 and CDR2 from the germline V gene are LNHDA and SQIVND (reference sequence). CDR3 length: 12 residues. V was pared by 5 bases and J by 5 bases, with 9 bases between. The CDR3 here is CASSPAGYGYTF. The CDR3 DNA follows: TGTGCCAGTAGTCCGGCAGGGTATGGCTACACCTTC.

This sequence joins TRBV15 and TRBJ2-1; D call uncertain. The CDR3 consists of 15 residues. Looked up from germline, CDR1 is LNHNV and CDR2 is YYDKDF (reference sequence). V was shortened by 0 bases and J by 6 bases, with 12 bases between the two germline ends. The CDR3 DNA is TGTGCCACCAGCAGAGATTCTCTCCTAGGCAATGAGCAGTTCTTC. This gives the protein CATSRDSLLGNEQFF.

The J gene is TRBJ2-3, the V gene TRBV7-2, with 9 bases matching TRBD1. Germline V lookup: CDR1 SGHTA, CDR2 FQGNSA. The CDR3 contains 13 residues. V was clipped by 5 bases and J by 6 bases; unmatched bases: 3. CDR3 in DNA: TGTGCCAGCAGCCGGGACAGGGTGGATACGCAGTATTTT. As protein: CASSRDRVDTQYF.

The chain employs TRBV15 and TRBJ2-7, with 11 bases matching TRBD2. The germline gives CDR1 LNHNV, CDR2 YYDKDF (reference sequence). The CDR3 sequence is 14 residues long. V was pared by 3 bases and J by 9 bases, with 7 bases of the junction left unmatched. CDR3 residues: CATSSLAGGLTQYF. The CDR3 nucleotides read TGTGCCACCAGCAGCCTAGCGGGAGGACTCACGCAGTACTTC.

DNA for the CDR3: TGTGCCAGCAGCCAAGAAATTCATTCCAACTATGGCTACACCTTC. It encodes CASSQEIHSNYGYTF. The chain employs TRBV4-2 and TRBJ1-2, with D unresolved. There are 15 residues in the CDR3. Between the trimmed V and J ends, which lost 0 bases and 2 bases, there was a span of 10 bases. The germline V gene has CDR1 LGHNA and CDR2 YNFKEQ.

J is TRBJ1-5 and V is TRBV7-2, with D maybe TRBD1 (5 bases). The length of the CDR3 is 13 residues. Germline values: CDR1 SGHTA, CDR2 FQGNSA. V lost 5 bases to trimming and J lost 4 bases, with 9 bases between them. In DNA form, the CDR3 reads TGTGCCAGCAGCGCTGACAGAAATCAGCCCCAGCATTTT. This encodes CASSADRNQPQHF.

The chain employs TRBV4-3 and TRBJ2-1, with 8 bases aligning to TRBD2. The CDR3 is 18 residues long. The germline V gene has CDR1 LGHNA and CDR2 YSLEER. J lost 0 bases, V lost 1 base, and 8 bases had no gene match. The CDR3 bases are TGCGCCAGCAGCCAAGCCCCCCCGGGGGGGGGCTCCTACAATGAGCAGTTCTTC. Translation: CASSQAPPGGGSYNEQFF.

This clone was picked up a small number of times. V gene TRBV10-3 combines with J gene TRBJ2-7; D may be TRBD1 (6 bases). CDR1 ENHRY and CDR2 SYGVKD come from the germline V gene. The CDR3 extends over 11 amino acids. V lost 10 bases, J lost 6 bases, and 13 bases lay in between. This CDR3 is CATTGIGEQYF. DNA of the CDR3: TGTGCCACTACAGGGATCGGCGAGCAGTACTTC.

This clone was seen only a few times. The J gene is TRBJ2-7, the V gene TRBV19; the match to TRBD2 covers 11 bases. This CDR3 has 15 residues. With 7 bases clipped from V and 2 bases from J, the junction kept 7 bases outside the gene matches. Germline CDR1 LNHDA, CDR2 SQIVND (reference sequence). CDR3 sequence: CASKETSGGPYEQYF. CDR3 bases: TGTGCCAGTAAGGAAACTAGCGGGGGCCCCTACGAGCAGTACTTC.

CDR3 in DNA: TGTGCCAGCCGAGGGGGCTACTACACCGGGGAGCTGTTTTTT. Encoded protein: CASRGGYYTGELFF. The chain links TRBV19 to TRBJ2-2, with TRBD1 identical over 7 bases. Germline V gene sequence: CDR1 LNHDA, CDR2 SQIVND (reference sequence). The CDR3 is made up of 14 amino acids. Germline trimming cut 9 bases from V and 3 bases from J; bases unmatched to any gene: 7.

This sequence joins TRBV18 and TRBJ1-2; D is undetermined. Trimming shortened V by 0 bases and J by 4 bases, and 9 bases separated the two germline ends. Looked up from germline, CDR1 is KGHSH and CDR2 is LQKENI. The CDR3 sequence is 14 residues long. The CDR3 nucleotides are TGTGCCAGCTCACCACCTGCCAGGTCCTATGGCTACACCTTC. Amino acids: CASSPPARSYGYTF.

This clone has just a few counts. This chain links TRBV7-9 with TRBJ1-3; a weak D match, TRBD1 (6 bases). V shed 5 bases and J shed 4 bases, with 15 bases lying between them. This CDR3 comprises 15 residues. CDR1 and CDR2 from the germline V gene are SEHNR and FQNEAQ (reference sequence). CDR3 sequence reads: CASSDTGLEGNTIYF. CDR3 in DNA: TGTGCCAGCAGCGACACAGGGCTTGAGGGAAACACCATATATTTT.

This clone was found once. The CDR3: CASSLISGSGGELFF. The DNA of the CDR3 is TGTGCCAGCAGCTTGATTAGCGGGAGTGGCGGGGAGCTGTTTTTT. The V gene is TRBV7-3, the J gene TRBJ2-2; 9 bases are shared with TRBD2. This CDR3 is 15 amino acids long. Per germline, CDR1 SGHTA and CDR2 FQGTGA. V dropped 3 bases and J dropped 7; count of bases not matched to a gene: 6.

The genes are TRBV5-4 and TRBJ2-3; TRBD2 might be the D (6 bases). The CDR3 runs to 16 residues. Per the germline V gene, CDR1 is SGHNT and CDR2 is YYREEE (reference sequence). Deletions cut 0 bases from V and 8 bases from J, with 19 bases between. DNA of the CDR3: TGTGCCAGCAGCTTGGGCGGGATGACGGGAGTTGGTACGCAGTATTTT. It encodes CASSLGGMTGVGTQYF.

This clone was observed a single time. The chain joins TRBV4-2 to TRBJ2-7; D might be TRBD1 (6 bases). The CDR3 runs to 16 residues. Trimming cost V 4 bases and J 3 bases, with 19 bases left between them. Germline-derived CDR1 and CDR2 are LGHNA and YNFKEQ. The CDR3 DNA reads as TGTGCCAGCAGCCCAACACAGGGAGATACCCTCTACGAGCAGTACTTC. Translating it yields CASSPTQGDTLYEQYF.

The chain couples TRBV5-1 to TRBJ1-4, with D uncertain. Trimming left V 4 bases short and J 1 base short, with 11 bases between. Germline V gene lookup returns CDR1 SGHRS and CDR2 YFSETQ. The CDR3 loop spans 15 amino acids. CDR3 sequence (DNA): TGCGCCAGCAGCCTAGACTTCGGAACTAATGAAAAACTGTTTTTT. Its protein is CASSLDFGTNEKLFF. The variable domain in full, completed from reference TRBV5-1 and TRBJ1-4, reads KAGVTQTPRYLIKTRGQQVTLSCSPISGHRSVSWYQQTPGQGLQFLFEYFSETQRNKGNFPGRFSGRQFSNSRSEMNVSTLELGDSALYLCASSLDFGTNEKLFFGSGTQLSVL.

The rearrangement links TRBV6-5 to TRBJ2-7; tentatively, D is TRBD1 (6 bases). Germline loops: CDR1 MNHEY, CDR2 SVGAGI. V lost 3 bases, J lost 3 bases, and 9 bases lay in between. CDR3 length: 13 amino acids. The CDR3 spells CASSYKGDYEQYF. The DNA for the CDR3 is TGTGCCAGCAGTTATAAGGGGGACTACGAGCAGTACTTC.

Sample share makes this clone medium-sized. The chain employs TRBV25-1 and TRBJ1-4; the match to TRBD1 covers 7 bases. This CDR3 region has 13 residues. Germline loops: CDR1 MGHDK, CDR2 SYGVNS. With 5 bases clipped from V and 7 bases from J, the junction kept 4 bases outside the gene matches. The CDR3, as DNA: TGTGCCAGCAGTTCTCAGGGGGGTGAAAAACTGTTTTTT. Translated, it gives CASSSQGGEKLFF.

V usage is TRBV7-2 and J usage is TRBJ2-7, with 7 bases lining up with TRBD1. This CDR3 region has 15 residues. Germline CDR1 and CDR2: SGHTA and FQGNSA. Trimming cost V 0 bases and J 2 bases; bases outside gene matches: 4. The CDR3, as DNA: TGTGCCAGCAGCTTAGCACCTGGGACAGCCTACGAGCAGTACTTC. Its protein product is CASSLAPGTAYEQYF. Combining the CDR3 with reference TRBV7-2 and TRBJ2-7 gives the whole variable domain GAGVSQSPSNKVTEKGKDVELRCDPISGHTALYWYRQSLGQGLEFLIYFQGNSAPDKSGLPSDRFSAERTGGSVSTLTIQRTQQEDSAVYLCASSLAPGTAYEQYFGPGTRLTVT.